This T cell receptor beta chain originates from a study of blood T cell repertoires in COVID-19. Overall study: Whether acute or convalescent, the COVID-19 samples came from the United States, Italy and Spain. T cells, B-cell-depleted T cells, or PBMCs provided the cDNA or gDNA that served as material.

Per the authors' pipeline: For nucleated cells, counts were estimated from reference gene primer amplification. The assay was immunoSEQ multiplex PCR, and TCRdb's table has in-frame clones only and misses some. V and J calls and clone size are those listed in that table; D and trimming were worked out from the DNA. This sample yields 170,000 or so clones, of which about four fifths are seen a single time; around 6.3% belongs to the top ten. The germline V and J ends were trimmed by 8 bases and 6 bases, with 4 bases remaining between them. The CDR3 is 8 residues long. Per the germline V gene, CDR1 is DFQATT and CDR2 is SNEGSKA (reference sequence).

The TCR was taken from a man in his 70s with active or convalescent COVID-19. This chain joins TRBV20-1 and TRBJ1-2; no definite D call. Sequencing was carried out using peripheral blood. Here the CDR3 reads CSLDGYTF. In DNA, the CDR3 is TGCAGTCTAGATGGCTACACCTTC.